These T cell receptor beta chains were read from a single sample in a study of shared clonotypes between healthy human individuals. The protocol was immunoSEQ multiplex PCR, while the TCRdb copy is restricted to in-frame clones and leaves out a portion. This sample carries over a million clones, about 75% of them seen once, and the ten largest clones take 1.4%. The material sequenced was memory CD4+ T cells sorted from blood. The receptors shown here come from a man aged 18 to 35 in good health. Each CDR3 is given with its conserved first and last residue. A D gene is named only where the DNA matches it firmly. Size values are once, few and many counts, or a class for expanded clones, and some rows have none.

clone size	V gene	J gene	D gene	CDR3 protein	CDR3 DNA
NA	TRBV6-7	TRBJ1-3	TRBD1	CASSWTGSIPGNTIYF	TGTGCCAGCAGTTGGACAGGGTCTATCCCTGGAAACACCATATATTTT
NA	TRBV18	TRBJ2-3	TRBD1	CASSQGGITDTQYF	TGTGCCAGCTCACAAGGGGGCATAACAGATACGCAGTATTTT
NA	TRBV5-1	TRBJ1-4	NA	CASSLAPGSVEKLFF	TGCGCCAGCAGCTTGGCCCCCGGTTCGGTTGAAAAACTGTTTTTT
NA	TRBV6-4	TRBJ2-3	TRBD2	CAMIGSGAASTDTQYF	TGTGCCATGATTGGAAGCGGGGCGGCCTCCACAGATACGCAGTATTTT
NA	TRBV2	TRBJ1-2	TRBD1	CASTRTGSNYGYTF	TGTGCCAGCACGCGGACAGGATCAAACTATGGCTACACCTTC
once	TRBV7-8	TRBJ2-7	NA	CASSGGPKGDEQYF	TGTGCCAGCAGCGGGGGACCCAAGGGAGACGAGCAGTACTTC
NA	TRBV28	TRBJ1-1	NA	CASNNREERRAFF	TGTGCCAGCAATAACAGGGAGGAGCGAAGGGCTTTCTTT
NA	TRBV11-2	TRBJ1-1	NA	CASRGRGRGNTEAFF	TGTGCCAGCAGGGGCCGGGGTAGGGGGAACACTGAAGCTTTCTTT
once	TRBV5-8	TRBJ2-1	NA	CASSPSWVVHNEQFF	TGTGCCAGCAGCCCCTCTTGGGTGGTGCACAATGAGCAGTTCTTC
NA	TRBV5-4	TRBJ1-1	NA	CASSLGRGLDTEAFF	TGTGCCAGCAGCTTGGGGCGGGGCCTGGACACTGAAGCTTTCTTT
NA	TRBV28	TRBJ2-7	NA	CASRYLDRDYYEQYF	TGTGCCAGCAGGTACCTGGACAGGGACTACTACGAGCAGTACTTC
NA	TRBV30	TRBJ1-6	NA	CAWSVGGNSPLHF	TGTGCCTGGAGTGTAGGGGGAAATTCACCCCTCCACTTT
NA	TRBV7-2	TRBJ1-2	NA	CASSLRDGYGYTF	TGTGCCAGCAGCTTACGGGACGGGTATGGCTACACCTTC
NA	TRBV2	TRBJ1-5	NA	CASSEALATEQPQHF	TGTGCCAGCAGTGAAGCGCTTGCGACGGAGCAGCCCCAGCATTTT
NA	TRBV15	TRBJ2-3	NA	CATSIEDTQYF	TGTGCCACCAGCATAGAAGATACGCAGTATTTT
few	TRBV6-1	TRBJ1-1	NA	CASSALGGFETEAFF	TGTGCCAGCAGCGCCTTAGGGGGGTTTGAAACTGAAGCTTTCTTT
NA	TRBV18	TRBJ2-7	TRBD1	CASSDRQGGEQYF	TGTGCCAGCTCCGATCGACAGGGGGGCGAGCAGTACTTC
NA	TRBV20-1	TRBJ2-5	NA	CSARDGQQQYF	TGCAGTGCTAGGGACGGACAACAACAGTACTTC
NA	TRBV6-1	TRBJ2-7	NA	CASSEEKNSREQYF	TGTGCCAGCAGTGAGGAGAAAAATAGCCGCGAGCAGTACTTC
NA	TRBV5-4	TRBJ1-5	NA	CASSPGAPGDQPQHF	TGTGCCAGCAGCCCCGGGGCCCCGGGGGATCAGCCCCAGCATTTT
NA	TRBV7-2	TRBJ2-5	TRBD2	CASTNSGRPQETQYF	TGTGCCAGCACCAATAGCGGGAGGCCTCAAGAGACCCAGTACTTC
once	TRBV7-9	TRBJ2-7	NA	CASSPEIGGLEQYF	TGTGCCAGCAGCCCAGAGATCGGGGGCCTCGAGCAGTACTTC
NA	TRBV6-6	TRBJ2-7	NA	CASSYRQVSYEQYF	TGTGCCAGCAGTTACCGACAGGTCTCCTACGAGCAGTACTTC
NA	TRBV11-2	TRBJ2-7	TRBD1	CASSLGATGAFYEQYF	TGTGCCAGCAGCTTAGGTGCGACAGGGGCGTTCTACGAGCAGTACTTC
once	TRBV2	TRBJ2-1	NA	CASRGAREQFF	TGTGCCAGCAGGGGGGCTAGGGAGCAGTTCTTC
NA	TRBV20-1	TRBJ2-1	NA	CSAIRSNEQFF	TGCAGTGCTATCCGTAGCAATGAGCAGTTCTTC
NA	TRBV19	TRBJ1-6	NA	CASSIVRGKDSPLHF	TGTGCCAGTAGTATAGTCCGGGGGAAAGATTCACCCCTCCACTTT
NA	TRBV10-1	TRBJ2-1	NA	CASSEGRGPYNEQFF	TGCGCCAGCAGTGAGGGGAGGGGGCCCTACAATGAGCAGTTCTTC
NA	TRBV9	TRBJ2-5	NA	CASSVVGSQETQYF	TGTGCCAGCAGCGTAGTGGGGTCACAAGAGACCCAGTACTTC
NA	TRBV2	TRBJ2-2	NA	CASSVVTFTGELFF	TGTGCCAGCAGTGTTGTGACATTTACCGGGGAGCTGTTTTTT
NA	TRBV5-1	TRBJ2-5	NA	CASSYGGGGRQETQYF	TGCGCCAGCTCTTATGGGGGCGGGGGCCGTCAAGAGACCCAGTACTTC
NA	TRBV6-1	TRBJ2-7	TRBD1	CASRRTGDYEQYF	TGTGCCAGCCGGAGGACAGGGGACTACGAGCAGTACTTC
NA	TRBV5-6	TRBJ2-1	TRBD2	CASSLVWREGRNEQFF	TGTGCCAGCAGCTTGGTATGGCGGGAGGGCCGGAATGAGCAGTTCTTC
few	TRBV29-1	TRBJ1-6	NA	CSVRDGNSPLHF	TGCAGCGTCCGGGACGGCAATTCACCCCTCCACTTT
NA	TRBV9	TRBJ1-2	NA	CASSVTVSQAGYTF	TGTGCCAGCAGCGTAACGGTCTCCCAGGCTGGCTACACCTTC
NA	TRBV12-5	TRBJ1-4	TRBD1	CASGLVRRTGVEEKLFF	TGTGCTAGTGGTTTGGTACGGAGGACAGGGGTGGAAGAAAAACTGTTTTTT
NA	TRBV11-2	TRBJ2-1	NA	CASSLAGLGINEQFF	TGTGCCAGCAGCTTAGCAGGGCTCGGGATCAATGAGCAGTTCTTC
NA	TRBV7-8	TRBJ2-3	TRBD2	CASSFLGVAGGTDTQYF	TGTGCCAGCAGCTTCCTCGGGGTAGCGGGAGGGACAGATACGCAGTATTTT
NA	TRBV11-1	TRBJ1-1	TRBD1	CASRRGRDTEAFF	TGTGCCAGCAGGAGGGGGCGTGACACTGAAGCTTTCTTT
NA	TRBV11-2	TRBJ2-7	TRBD2	CASRFLAGGPHEQYF	TGTGCCAGCAGATTTCTAGCGGGAGGGCCCCACGAGCAGTACTTC
NA	TRBV4-3	TRBJ1-4	NA	CASSQGGIGEKLFF	TGCGCCAGCAGCCAAGGAGGGATAGGAGAAAAACTGTTTTTT
NA	TRBV6-5	TRBJ1-2	TRBD1	CASSSGQGRGYTF	TGTGCCAGCAGCAGTGGACAGGGTAGAGGCTACACCTTC
NA	TRBV21-1	TRBJ2-7	NA	CASSSGTGSLEQYF	TGTGCCAGCAGCTCCGGGACAGGGTCTCTAGAGCAGTACTTC
NA	TRBV19	TRBJ1-3	NA	CATGGPGNTIYF	TGTGCCACCGGGGGGCCCGGAAACACCATATATTTT
NA	TRBV5-4	TRBJ1-1	TRBD1	CASSPTGEDRAFF	TGTGCCAGCAGCCCGACAGGGGAAGACCGAGCTTTCTTT
few	TRBV27	TRBJ1-3	TRBD1	CASSPWSGQGAPGNTIYF	TGTGCCAGCAGCCCATGGTCCGGACAGGGCGCTCCAGGAAACACCATATATTTT
NA	TRBV18	TRBJ2-3	NA	CASSLYGGTDTQYF	TGTGCCAGCTCCCTCTACGGGGGCACAGATACGCAGTATTTT
few	TRBV11-3	TRBJ1-1	NA	CASSLFSHGSEAFF	TGTGCCAGCAGCTTATTCTCTCACGGAAGTGAAGCTTTCTTT
NA	TRBV18	TRBJ2-7	NA	CASSPDGRYEQYF	TGTGCCAGCTCACCTGACGGGCGCTACGAGCAGTACTTC
NA	TRBV13	TRBJ1-6	NA	CASSGGRSSYNSPLHF	TGTGCCAGCAGCGGGGGACGGAGCTCCTATAATTCACCCCTCCACTTT
NA	TRBV6-5	TRBJ1-6	NA	CASSYTENSPLHF	TGTGCCAGCAGTTACACAGAGAATTCACCCCTCCACTTT
once	TRBV7-2	TRBJ2-3	TRBD2	CAVGKRGAGDTQYF	TGTGCCGTAGGGAAGCGGGGGGCGGGAGATACGCAGTATTTT
NA	TRBV4-3	TRBJ2-3	NA	CASSQGGLQGDTQYF	TGCGCCAGCAGCCAAGGTGGCCTTCAGGGAGATACGCAGTATTTT
NA	TRBV5-5	TRBJ2-3	TRBD2	CASSPPGGTSTDTQYF	TGTGCCAGCAGCCCCCCGGGGGGGACTAGCACAGATACGCAGTATTTT